These 27 T cell receptor beta chains originate from one sample sequenced in a study of blood T cell repertoires in COVID-19 (dated by TCRdb to 2018 to 2021). Library construction relied on the immunoSEQ multiplex PCR assay. TCRdb re-hosts the immuneACCESS table, in-frame sequences only. Its copies lack some clones; in the studies checked, an unresolved V gene accounts for under half of them, and the cause for the rest is not known. This sample comprises about 210,000 clones, about 88% of them detected only once. The ten largest clones represent around 23% of the sample. The source material was PBMCs or T cells enriched from blood (not recorded which). These receptor sequences come from a woman aged 40 to 49 in a cohort exposed to, infected with or recovered from COVID-19 (not recorded which).

V is TRBV2 and J is TRBJ2-7, with a weak D call TRBD1 (6 bases). Germline CDR1 and CDR2: SNHLY and FYNNEI. Between the trimmed V and J ends, which lost 2 bases and 0 bases, there was a span of 14 bases. This CDR3 has 16 amino acids. This CDR3 reads CASSEHRDTYSYEQYF. The CDR3 DNA follows: TGTGCCAGCAGTGAACACCGGGACACATACTCCTACGAGCAGTACTTC. The whole variable domain, filled in from reference TRBV2 and TRBJ2-7, reads EPEVTQTPSHQVTQMGQEVILRCVPISNHLYFYWYRQILGQKVEFLVSFYNNEISEKSEIFDDQFSVERPDGSNFTLKIRSTKLEDSAMYFCASSEHRDTYSYEQYFGPGTRLTVT.

J is TRBJ1-1 and V is TRBV2, with TRBD1 matching 7 bases. V gave up 4 bases and J gave up 5 bases; unmatched junction bases: 10. Germline V gives CDR1 SNHLY, CDR2 FYNNEI. The CDR3 covers 15 residues. The chain's CDR3 is CASSALGGAGTEAFF. CDR3 nucleotide sequence: TGTGCCAGCAGTGCCTTAGGGGGCGCTGGGACTGAAGCTTTCTTT.

This chain connects TRBV29-1 to TRBJ2-2; TRBD1 aligns across 7 bases. The length of the CDR3 is 14 residues. CDR1 and CDR2 (germline): SQVTM, ANQGSEA. Trimming took 3 bases from V and 1 from J; bases not matched to a gene: 2. DNA of the CDR3: TGCAGCGTTGAGGGACAGCAGAACACCGGGGAGCTGTTTTTT. Residues: CSVEGQQNTGELFF.

The chain carries TRBV19 and TRBJ1-5, with 9 bases identical to TRBD1. This CDR3 is 15 amino acids long. V was clipped by 3 bases and J by 2 bases; unmatched bases: 2. The germline V gene has CDR1 LNHDA and CDR2 SQIVND (reference sequence). CDR3 coding DNA: TGTGCCAGTAGTATGGGACAGGGAGGCAATCAGCCCCAGCATTTT. It encodes CASSMGQGGNQPQHF.

This sequence joins TRBV29-1 and TRBJ2-7; 8 bases align to TRBD2. After removal of 7 bases from V and 9 bases from J, the junction contained 14 bases not matched to a gene. This CDR3 contains 13 residues. The V gene's germline CDR1 is SQVTM and CDR2 ANQGSEA. The chain's CDR3 is CSAVTSDLSGQYF. CDR3 DNA sequence: TGCAGCGCGGTGACTAGCGACCTTTCGGGGCAGTACTTC.

V usage is TRBV6-5 and J usage is TRBJ2-7; D uncertain. Trimming removed 0 bases from V and 3 bases from J, with 15 bases in between. This CDR3 comprises 16 residues. Germline V lookup: CDR1 MNHEY, CDR2 SVGAGI. CDR3 sequence (DNA): TGTGCCAGCAGTTACTCGATAGGAACAGTTTACTACGAGCAGTACTTC. Protein product: CASSYSIGTVYYEQYF.

The rearrangement links TRBV25-1 to TRBJ2-3; TRBD2 aligns across 8 bases. Germline lookup yields CDR1 MGHDK and CDR2 SYGVNS. V lost 10 bases and J lost 0; bases outside the gene matches: 18. This CDR3 contains 18 residues. CDR3 protein: CATGYSGKRMESTDTQYF. CDR3 nucleotides: TGTGCCACCGGATATAGCGGGAAAAGAATGGAGAGCACAGATACGCAGTATTTT.

The genes are TRBV6-2 or TRBV6-3 and TRBJ1-2; 8 nucleotides align to TRBD1. Unmatched junction bases numbered 6, after V lost 0 bases and J lost 6 bases. The germline V gene encodes CDR1 MNHEY and CDR2 SVGEGT. This CDR3 has 15 amino acids. CDR3 amino acids: CASSYSGRGPDGYTF. For the CDR3, the DNA is TGTGCCAGCAGTTACTCCGGCAGGGGGCCTGATGGCTACACCTTC.

J is TRBJ2-7 and V is TRBV4-1; 7 nucleotides agree with TRBD2. V gave up 1 base and J gave up 4 bases; unmatched junction bases: 7. This CDR3 spans 15 amino acids. CDR1 is MGHRA, CDR2 YSYEKL, per germline. The CDR3 loop reads CASSQGFPSGYEQYF. CDR3 coding DNA: TGCGCCAGCAGCCAAGGGTTCCCTAGCGGTTACGAGCAGTACTTC.

The chain carries TRBV29-1 and TRBJ2-7, with D possibly matching TRBD1 (6 bases). CDR3 length: 13 residues. Per the germline V gene, CDR1 is SQVTM and CDR2 is ANQGSEA. Between the trimmed V and J ends, which lost 7 bases and 5 bases, there was a span of 18 bases. DNA for the CDR3: TGCAGCGCCGCAAAAACAGGGATGAACGAGCAGTACTTC. Its protein is CSAAKTGMNEQYF.

In this sample, this clone turned up a few times. The J gene is TRBJ2-5, the V gene TRBV6-6; 12 bases line up with TRBD2. Germline CDR1 is MNHNY and CDR2 is SVGAGI (reference sequence). V shed 6 bases, J shed 0 bases, and the junction held 8 bases outside the gene matches. The CDR3 length is 17 residues. CDR3 amino acids: CASSRTSGGTYQETQYF. Here the CDR3 DNA reads TGTGCCAGCAGCCGAACTAGCGGGGGGACGTACCAAGAGACCCAGTACTTC.

The chain combines TRBV6-5 with TRBJ1-3; D uncertain. With 2 bases removed from V and 2 bases from J, the gap between germline ends came to 7 bases. The CDR3 contains 14 residues. Germline V gene lookup returns CDR1 MNHEY and CDR2 SVGAGI. The CDR3 protein is CASSYGRAGNTIYF. DNA of the CDR3: TGTGCCAGCAGTTACGGGAGAGCTGGAAACACCATATATTTT.

This clone has a count of ten or more. The CDR3 DNA reads TGTGCCAGCAGCCAAGGGACTAGCGACACCGGGGAGCTGTTTTTT. It is translated as CASSQGTSDTGELFF. V is TRBV4-2 and J is TRBJ2-2, with TRBD2 identical over 9 bases. V shed 1 base and J 3 bases; nucleotides not matched to a gene: 0. CDR1 is LGHNA, CDR2 YNFKEQ, per germline. This CDR3 is built from 15 residues.

The chain has TRBV27 and TRBJ1-4; 9 bases map to TRBD1. This CDR3 contains 14 residues. The germline V gene has CDR1 MNHEY and CDR2 SMNVEV (reference sequence). The trim removed 4 bases at V and 4 bases at J, leaving 1 base unmatched. CDR3 loop: CASSWTGVNEKLFF. CDR3 coding DNA: TGTGCCAGCAGTTGGACAGGGGTTAATGAAAAACTGTTTTTT.

The chain joins TRBV12-2 to TRBJ1-5; the tabulated D call, TRBD1, remains unverified against the DNA. TRBV12-2 is flagged as a pseudogene. The CDR3 contains 16 residues. The CDR3 coding sequence is TGTGCAAGTCGCCCACAGGGGGCCCCTTGCAATCAGCCCCAGCATTTT. This codes for CASRPQGAPCNQPQHF.

V gene TRBV13 combines with J gene TRBJ1-1; D remains ambiguous. The CDR3 has 15 amino acids. V gave up 5 bases and J gave up 1 base, with 14 bases separating them. The V gene's germline CDR1 is PRHDT and CDR2 FYEKMQ (reference sequence). The CDR3 is CASSPRGNENTEAFF. The CDR3 bases are TGTGCCAGCAGCCCCAGAGGGAATGAGAACACTGAAGCTTTCTTT.

The chain recombines TRBV28 with TRBJ1-3; 7 nucleotides line up with TRBD1. The CDR3 has 16 residues. Per the germline V gene, CDR1 is MDHEN and CDR2 is SYDVKM. V gave up 3 bases and J gave up 1 base; unmatched junction bases: 6. CDR3 sequence reads: CASSFPGQRSGNTIYF. The CDR3 DNA reads as TGTGCCAGCAGTTTTCCGGGACAGCGATCTGGAAACACCATATATTTT.

The rearrangement uses TRBV19 and TRBJ1-1; possibly TRBD1 for D (6 bases). V was trimmed by 0 bases and J by 3 bases, leaving 11 bases between them. The CDR3 has 15 residues. Germline V gene data show CDR1 as LNHDA and CDR2 as SQIVND (reference sequence). As DNA, the CDR3 is TGTGCCAGTAGTATAGAGGCCAGGGGTTACACTGAAGCTTTCTTT. Amino acid sequence: CASSIEARGYTEAFF.

The chain recombines TRBV19 with TRBJ2-7; unclear D gene. Germline V gene sequence: CDR1 LNHDA, CDR2 SQIVND (reference sequence). V was shortened by 2 bases and J by 5 bases, with 13 bases between the two germline ends. This CDR3 contains 14 residues. This CDR3 is CASSITETRNEQYF. DNA for the CDR3: TGTGCCAGTAGTATAACGGAGACCCGGAACGAGCAGTACTTC.

The chain has TRBV6-5 and TRBJ2-5; 9 bases map to TRBD2. J gave up 3 bases and V 9 bases, and 11 bases lay outside the gene matches. Germline V gene data show CDR1 as MNHEY and CDR2 as SVGAGI. The CDR3 spans 15 residues. Written as DNA, the CDR3 is TGTGCCAGTGAAACCCGGGCTAGCGGGGAAGAGACCCAGTACTTC. Translated, it gives CASETRASGEETQYF.

V and J are TRBV19 and TRBJ1-5; D is unclear. Per the germline V gene, CDR1 is LNHDA and CDR2 is SQIVND (reference sequence). This CDR3 region has 13 residues. V was clipped by 3 bases and J by 5 bases, with 8 bases between them. CDR3 coding DNA: TGTGCCAGTAGTATGGCGGTCTATCAGCCCCAGCATTTT. This codes for CASSMAVYQPQHF. Complete variable domain (other parts from reference TRBV19 and TRBJ1-5): DGGITQSPKYLFRKEGQNVTLSCEQNLNHDAMYWYRQDPGQGLRLIYYSQIVNDFQKGDIAEGYSVSREKKESFPLTVTSAQKNPTAFYLCASSMAVYQPQHFGDGTRLSIL.

This rearrangement joins TRBV10-3 to TRBJ2-3, with a tentative D call TRBD1 (5 bases). The V end lost 10 bases, the J end lost 3 bases, and 8 bases lay between the germline ends. This CDR3 region has 11 residues. Germline values: CDR1 ENHRY, CDR2 SYGVKD. As DNA, the CDR3 is TGTGCCACCGCAGGGACAGATACGCAGTATTTT. Protein sequence: CATAGTDTQYF.

This chain uses TRBV21-1 with TRBJ2-1; the DNA was not used to check the table's D call, TRBD2. TRBV21-1 is designated a pseudogene. The length of the CDR3 is 19 residues. The CDR3 here is CASSNLAGGPGSSYNEQFF. The CDR3 DNA follows: TGTGCCAGCAGCAATCTAGCGGGAGGGCCTGGAAGCTCCTACAATGAGCAGTTCTTC.

This chain links TRBV27 with TRBJ1-3, with a weak D call TRBD1 (5 bases). The CDR3 consists of 15 residues. The germline V gene encodes CDR1 MNHEY and CDR2 SMNVEV (reference sequence). Between the trimmed V and J ends, which lost 2 bases and 1 base, there was a span of 9 bases. The CDR3 DNA reads as TGTGCCAGCAGTTTAGTCGGGGGGTCTGGAAACACCATATATTTT. This encodes CASSLVGGSGNTIYF.

The chain carries TRBV7-2 and TRBJ1-5; D call uncertain. The CDR3 consists of 14 residues. Trimming took off 4 bases at V and 1 base at J, with 8 bases between the two ends. Germline CDR1 SGHTA, CDR2 FQGNSA. CDR3 sequence (DNA): TGTGCCAGCAGCTCCGGGTGGAGCAATCAGCCCCAGCATTTT. Translating it yields CASSSGWSNQPQHF.

The chain carries TRBV6-2 or TRBV6-3 and TRBJ2-1, with 13 positions matching TRBD2. V was pared by 5 bases and J by 7 bases, with 11 bases of the junction left unmatched. CDR3 length equals 17 residues. Germline CDR1 is MNHEY and CDR2 is SVGEGT. In DNA form, the CDR3 reads TGTGCCAGCAGTCACCCCTGGACTAGCGGGAGTGGGAATGAGCAGTTCTTC. This translates into CASSHPWTSGSGNEQFF.

Regarding this clone: Other nucleotide sequences from this sample produce the same CDR3. This chain uses TRBV27 with TRBJ1-5, with TRBD1 as a possible D gene (5 bases). CDR3 length: 14 residues. Trimming left V 3 bases short and J 2 bases short, with 8 bases between. Germline V gene lookup returns CDR1 MNHEY and CDR2 SMNVEV (reference sequence). CDR3 sequence (DNA): TGTGCCAGCAGTTTGGGAGGGGGCAATCAGCCCCAGCATTTT. Amino acid sequence: CASSLGGGNQPQHF.